This T cell receptor beta chain derives from a study of monozygotic twins with inflammatory bowel disease. The CDR3 runs 15 residues. The germline gives CDR1 LGHNA, CDR2 YSLEER. As concerns this clonotype: As yet, its antigen is unknown.

Following a re-call of the 5' RACE reads, TCRdb has one entry per CDR3 protein and lacks DNA. Recorded for this sample: approximately 150,000 distinct CDR3 sequences. Whole-study findings and limits: TCRbeta inverse Simpson diversity was decreased in IBD patients versus healthy co-twins. A lone strong IBD-associated signal or clonotype found no support. Sharing of clonotypes with others was lower in IBD patients than in healthy twins, and this was especially so with disease activity.

The J gene is TRBJ2-7, the V gene TRBV4-3; TCRdb lists TRBD1, though no DNA is available to test this call. The source material was blood. The source of this sequence is a human donor with ulcerative colitis or Crohn's disease, or a healthy co-twin of an affected twin (not recorded which). The CDR3 sequence: CASSRQGGLSYEQYF.